Reported below is one T cell receptor (beta chain). Its antigen is undetermined. The TCR alpha and TCR beta cDNA libraries, bearing sample barcodes and UMIs, were generated by 5'RACE using constant-segment primers. Each CDR3 protein is one row after TCRdb ran MiXCR on the 5' RACE reads. The table has around 310,000 distinct CDR3 sequences, 15% to 20% seen once. Trimming cost V 2 bases and J 0 bases; bases outside gene matches: 11. The germline V gene encodes CDR1 MNHNY and CDR2 SVGAGI (reference sequence). The CDR3 is 19 amino acids. These data are taken from a study of T-cell memory formation after mild COVID-19. Findings and limits, study-wide: Shrinking CD4+ clones resided mostly in CM and EM, and CD8+ ones in EMRA. From day 15 to 85, contracting clones were balanced between CD4 and CD8, whereas later expanders leaned toward CD4+. There was no confirmation that second-wave clones peaking on day 37 were SARS-CoV-2 specific.

Specimen: PBMCs or a T cell subset sorted from them (not recorded which). V is TRBV6-6 and J is TRBJ2-4, with 9 bases aligning to TRBD1. This sequence originates from a man younger than 35 who had mild COVID-19 (a few samples of this study predate the infection). Cell type and time point are not known. The CDR3 coding sequence is TGTGCCAGCAGTTACCCAGTCAGGGACAGGGTAAAAGCCAAAAACATTCAGTACTTC. Its translation is CASSYPVRDRVKAKNIQYF.